These 7 T cell receptor beta chains came from one sample sequenced in a study of blood T cell repertoires in COVID-19. The protocol was immunoSEQ multiplex PCR, while the TCRdb copy is restricted to in-frame clones and leaves out a portion. The table shows hundreds of thousands of clones, with around 90% occurring only once. Sequenced: PBMCs or T cells enriched from blood (not recorded which). The receptor set was obtained from a young man who had been exposed to COVID-19.

This clone was seen a handful of times. The gene calls are TRBV19 and TRBJ2-6; D ambiguous. V was pared by 5 bases and J by 1 base, with 9 bases between. There are 15 residues in the CDR3. Germline lookup yields CDR1 LNHDA and CDR2 SQIVND (reference sequence). The CDR3 bases are TGTGCCAGTAGTCGAGATGTGTCTGGGGCCAACGTCCTGACTTTC. Amino acids: CASSRDVSGANVLTF.

The CDR3 DNA sequence: TGTGCCAGCAGAGCACTAGCGGGGGGGAACAATGAGCAGTTCTTC. This gives the protein CASRALAGGNNEQFF. The chain has TRBV6-5 and TRBJ2-1, with TRBD2 identical over 13 bases. Germline loops: CDR1 MNHEY, CDR2 SVGAGI. Trimming cost V 6 bases and J 5 bases; bases outside gene matches: 4. The CDR3 is made up of 15 amino acids.

This clone appeared a few times. The chain employs TRBV3-1 (or the pseudogene TRBV3-2) and TRBJ2-1; D unresolved. The CDR3 has 12 residues. V gave up 3 bases and J gave up 10 bases, with 10 bases separating them. From germline, CDR1 is LGHDT and CDR2 YNNKEL (reference sequence). The DNA for the CDR3 is TGTGCCAGCAGCCAGGGCGTGGTGGAGCAGTTCTTC. Protein sequence: CASSQGVVEQFF.

This clone appeared a few times. This sequence joins TRBV5-4 and TRBJ1-1; D not certain. CDR3 length: 15 amino acids. Germline V gene data show CDR1 as SGHNT and CDR2 as YYREEE (reference sequence). Trimming stripped 1 base from V and 3 bases from J, with 13 bases between. CDR3 in amino acids: CASSLSRGKDTEAFF. For the CDR3, the DNA is TGTGCCAGCAGCTTGAGTCGGGGAAAGGACACTGAAGCTTTCTTT.

This rearrangement joins TRBV3-1 (or the pseudogene TRBV3-2) to TRBJ2-3; the D is unclear. The V end lost 5 bases, the J end lost 6 bases, and 9 bases lay between the germline ends. Germline loops: CDR1 LGHDT, CDR2 YNNKEL (reference sequence). CDR3 length: 12 residues. Here the CDR3 reads CASSYHSDTQYF. The CDR3 region has the DNA TGTGCCAGCAGCTATCACTCCGATACGCAGTATTTT.

This clone appeared a single time. The V gene is TRBV19, the J gene TRBJ1-1, with 12 bases aligning to TRBD1. In germline, CDR1 is LNHDA, CDR2 SQIVND (reference sequence). V gave up 8 bases and J gave up 6 bases; unmatched junction bases: 13. The CDR3 covers 16 residues. The CDR3 protein is CASGSRDRGRVAEAFF. CDR3 sequence (DNA): TGTGCCAGTGGGTCCCGGGACAGGGGGCGGGTTGCTGAAGCTTTCTTT.

This chain links TRBV5-1 with TRBJ1-2, with 7 bases matching TRBD1. Trimming at V came to 4 bases and at J to 8 bases, leaving 11 bases not matched to a gene. CDR3 length: 14 amino acids. The germline V gene has CDR1 SGHRS and CDR2 YFSETQ. CDR3 sequence: CASSAQGDSRGYTF. The CDR3 nucleotides read TGCGCCAGCAGCGCGCAGGGGGATAGTAGAGGCTACACCTTC.